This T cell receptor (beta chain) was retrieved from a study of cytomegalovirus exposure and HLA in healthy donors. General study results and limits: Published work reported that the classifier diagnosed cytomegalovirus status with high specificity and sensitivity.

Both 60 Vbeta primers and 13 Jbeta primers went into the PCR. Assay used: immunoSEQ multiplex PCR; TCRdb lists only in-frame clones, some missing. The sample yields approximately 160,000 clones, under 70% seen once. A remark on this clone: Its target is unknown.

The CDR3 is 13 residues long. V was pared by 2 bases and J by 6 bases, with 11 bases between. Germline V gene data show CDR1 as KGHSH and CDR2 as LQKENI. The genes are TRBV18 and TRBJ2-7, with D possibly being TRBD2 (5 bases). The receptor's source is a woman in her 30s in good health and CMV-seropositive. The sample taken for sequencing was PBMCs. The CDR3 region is CASSPGLRGEQYF. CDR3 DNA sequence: TGTGCCAGCTCACCAGGGTTACGGGGCGAGCAGTACTTC.